A single sample is the source of the 11 T cell receptor beta chains below, sequenced in a study of cytomegalovirus exposure and HLA in healthy donors. This PCR relied on a set of 60 Vbeta primers and 13 Jbeta primers. TCRdb's table, derived via immunoSEQ multiplex PCR, lists solely in-frame clones and lacks some. In the table there are about 94,000 clones, about three fifths of which are singletons. Sequenced input: PBMCs. These receptors were taken from a man aged 25 to 40 in good health and CMV-seronegative.

The chain is built from TRBV6-4 and TRBJ1-2; D gene ambiguous. CDR1 MRHNA and CDR2 SNTAGT come from the germline V gene. The CDR3 is 12 residues long. The germline V and J ends were trimmed by 2 bases and 6 bases, with 7 bases remaining between them. CDR3 in amino acids: CASSDGRDGYTF. CDR3 nucleotides: TGTGCCAGCAGTGACGGGCGGGATGGCTACACCTTC.

The rearrangement uses TRBV7-4 and TRBJ1-5, with no clear D. Deletions cut 2 bases from V and 5 bases from J, with 4 bases between. This CDR3 is 12 amino acids long. From germline, CDR1 is SGHVT and CDR2 SQSDAQ. CDR3 amino acids: CASSLTDQPQHF. The DNA of the CDR3 is TGTGCCAGCAGCTTAACAGATCAGCCCCAGCATTTT.

This chain joins TRBV2 and TRBJ2-7, with D maybe TRBD2 (6 bases). Germline lookup yields CDR1 SNHLY and CDR2 FYNNEI. The CDR3 runs to 15 residues. Trimming removed 6 bases from V and 1 base from J, with 16 bases in between. The CDR3: CASSRGAGQSYEQYF. CDR3 nucleotides: TGTGCCAGCAGCCGTGGAGCGGGCCAGTCCTACGAGCAGTACTTC. The full variable domain, rest sourced from reference TRBV2 and TRBJ2-7, is EPEVTQTPSHQVTQMGQEVILRCVPISNHLYFYWYRQILGQKVEFLVSFYNNEISEKSEIFDDQFSVERPDGSNFTLKIRSTKLEDSAMYFCASSRGAGQSYEQYFGPGTRLTVT.

This clone was counted a few times. The chain couples TRBV19 to TRBJ2-1; TRBD2 matches at 13 bases. This CDR3 is 15 amino acids long. Losses at the gene ends were 7 bases for V and 4 bases for J; bases not matched to a gene: 4. Germline CDR1 LNHDA, CDR2 SQIVND (reference sequence). The CDR3 region has the DNA TGTGCCAGTATGATGGGACTAGCGGGGTACAATGAGCAGTTCTTC. Protein sequence: CASMMGLAGYNEQFF.

The rearrangement links TRBV5-1 to TRBJ1-1; no reliable D call. The V gene lost 2 bases and the J gene lost 7 bases, with 15 bases spanning the gap. The CDR3 spans 14 residues. Germline V gene lookup returns CDR1 SGHRS and CDR2 YFSETQ. CDR3 in DNA: TGCGCCAGCAGCTTACAACCAACGGGGATTGAAGCTTTCTTT. Amino acid sequence: CASSLQPTGIEAFF.

The chain carries TRBV27 and TRBJ1-1; possible D gene TRBD1, 5 bases. The CDR3 extends over 17 amino acids. V lost 2 bases, J lost 1 base, and 17 bases lay in between. Germline CDR1 and CDR2: MNHEY and SMNVEV (reference sequence). CDR3 sequence: CASSLSRGIRENTEAFF. DNA for the CDR3: TGTGCCAGCAGTTTAAGTCGCGGGATCAGGGAGAACACTGAAGCTTTCTTT.

The J gene is TRBJ2-7, the V gene TRBV2; a possible D gene is TRBD1 (7 bases). CDR1 and CDR2 (germline): SNHLY, FYNNEI. The length of the CDR3 is 14 residues. The V end lost 3 bases, the J end lost 2 bases, and 11 bases lay between the germline ends. The CDR3 nucleotides read TGTGCCAGCAGTGACAGGGGGGCAACCTACGAGCAGTACTTC. Translated, it gives CASSDRGATYEQYF.

CDR3 region: CASRDLPPNEQFF. CDR3 nucleotides: TGTGCCAGCAGGGACTTACCGCCTAATGAGCAGTTCTTC. The chain combines TRBV2 with TRBJ2-1; TRBD2 is a possible D gene (5 bases). The CDR3 has 13 residues. The germline CDR1 and CDR2 sequences are SNHLY and FYNNEI. V lost 6 bases to trimming and J lost 7 bases, with 13 bases between them.

The J gene is TRBJ1-1, the V gene TRBV7-3; D possibly corresponds to TRBD1 (5 bases). Trimming took 4 bases from V and 1 from J, leaving 16 bases between them. CDR1 is SGHTA and CDR2 is FQGTGA in the germline V gene. The CDR3 runs 16 residues. The CDR3 bases are TGTGCCAGCAGCTCTCCTCGCCAGGGTGCGAACACTGAAGCTTTCTTT. It encodes CASSSPRQGANTEAFF.

This clone was picked up a small number of times. A junction boundary mismatches the germline segment, possibly from a read error. J is TRBJ2-1 and V is TRBV7-9; TRBD2 matches at 10 bases. The CDR3 has 16 amino acids. Germline V gene data show CDR1 as SEHNR and CDR2 as FQNEAQ (reference sequence). The CDR3 nucleotides are TGTTCCAGCAGCTTAGGACTAGCGGATTACTACAATGAGCAGTTCTTC. Translation: CSSSLGLADYYNEQFF.

The V gene is TRBV13, the J gene TRBJ2-7, with D uncertain. Germline values: CDR1 PRHDT, CDR2 FYEKMQ (reference sequence). CDR3 size: 18 residues. Trimming took 2 bases from V and 1 from J, leaving 21 bases between them. Here the CDR3 reads CASSLTGSAAPESYEQYF. In DNA form, the CDR3 reads TGTGCCAGCAGCTTAACCGGGTCGGCGGCCCCGGAATCCTACGAGCAGTACTTC. Together with reference TRBV13 and TRBJ2-7, the CDR3 gives the full variable domain: AAGVIQSPRHLIKEKRETATLKCYPIPRHDTVYWYQQGPGQDPQFLISFYEKMQSDKGSIPDRFSAQQFSDYHSELNMSSLELGDSALYFCASSLTGSAAPESYEQYFGPGTRLTVT.